One T cell receptor (beta chain) is described in this entry. Its cognate antigen has yet to be identified. No base quality values were provided; no much bigger clone lies one nucleotide off. TCR CDR3 regions were amplified from genomic DNA by multiplex PCR using the deep immunoSEQ assay. For each cell subset, the extracted genomic DNA was distributed evenly across all wells of several immunoSEQ 96-well plates, and each plate served as one replicate. For sorted subsets, 200 ng of genomic DNA, equivalent to around 29,000 T cell genomes, went into each replicate PCR. The purified libraries were quantified using a Qubit 3.0 fluorometer, sized with a Bioanalyzer 2100, and then quantified again using the KAPA Library Quantification kit. Every immunoSEQ 96-well plate was sequenced on a dedicated single-read 150-cycle Illumina NextSeq 550 flow cell. Processing in the source paper ran as follows. The immunoSEQ output contained only junctional sequences without quality scores, so filtering could not match that applied to full-length reads. Sequences were annotated with PyIR, a Python wrapper for IgBLAST v1.9, and V/J genes and CDR3 were assigned using IMGT germline references. Reads were removed for weak V/J assignments (E-value above 1e-6), missing CDR3, stop codons, out-of-frame junctions, or ambiguous translated residues. A V3J clonotype was defined by an identical inferred V gene, J gene, and CDR3 amino acid sequence. Percentage overlap between repertoires was computed as shared unique clonotypes divided by the size of the smaller repertoire. RTK rarefaction, the Chao1 estimator, and Recon v2.1 estimates of unobserved clonotypes were used to assess repertoire richness. Generation probabilities were computed with OLGA for all TCRbeta clonotypes obtained by the gDNA method from a handful of donors. Imported from immuneACCESS, the table was reduced by TCRdb to in-frame sequences with V and J called. These copies leave out some clones; in studies compared against another copy, an unresolved V gene accounts for under half, and the cause of the remainder is not known. V, J and clone size reflect that table, while D and trimming were determined from the DNA. The sample profile shows under 1,900,000 clones; about 98.5% of them were found once. The ten largest account for approximately 0.4% of the sample.

This entry belongs to a study of shared clonotypes between healthy human individuals (dated by TCRdb to the early 2020s). Background for the entire study: The cohort included three men and a couple of women between 18 and 49 years of age. For each donor, three plates each were used for CD4 naive and CD4 memory, two plates were used for CD8 naive, and one plate was used for CD8 memory. Libraries were prepared and TCR repertoires were sequenced by different laboratories using diverse techniques, in order to increase sequencing depth and limit assay-specific biases. Leukapheresis yielded between about 0.85 and 9.5 billion PBMCs per donor. To estimate repertoire size and how much clonotype sharing occurs between individuals, the study deeply sequenced the blood TCR repertoires of about 5 healthy adults.

Healthy HIV-negative adults with no recently reported acute infections or vaccinations were included as donors. All donors were Caucasian adults living in Nashville, Tennessee, USA. CD4+ T cells were enriched by magnetic negative selection, after which naive cells were positively selected on CD45RA and the negative fraction was taken as the memory subset. After blood collection by leukapheresis, PBMCs were isolated using Ficoll-Histopaque density gradient centrifugation and then cryopreserved in the vapor phase of liquid nitrogen. Analytical flow cytometry was used to check the purity and quantity of every magnetically sorted T cell population. Each sorted fraction had its genomic DNA isolated and then quantified by UV absorbance on a Nanodrop 2000c. The paper as a whole reports these results and caveats: Sampling was restricted to blood, and TCR repertoires in tissues likely differ from the TCR repertoires found in blood. Sharing across several donors was observed for approximately 5% of naive CD4, 3% to 3.5% of naive CD8, roughly 2.4% of memory CD4, and roughly 0.4% of memory CD8 clonotypes. Pairwise subsampling led to the expectation that sequencing depth would affect the degree of clonotype sharing among donors. Estimated clonotype richness was generally larger for naive than for memory subsets. The genetic and exposure-history diversity represented was limited by the small number of donors. Higher generation probabilities were observed for clonotypes shared by all four sorted-subset donors than for non-shared clonotypes. Incomplete sequencing was indicated by rarefaction of sorted-subset datasets, despite the large sequencing depth.

The germline V gene gives CDR1 as SGHRS and CDR2 as YFSETQ. The CDR3 goes from the cysteine to the phenylalanine over 15 residues. Only the CDR3 region is kept as DNA, spanning 45 bases read in frame from base 1. V is pruned by 4 bases and J by 6 bases, leaving 4 bases of the junction without a gene match. Sequencing was done on a sample of naive CD4+ T cells sorted from blood. Taken with the paper, the label for cell subset or site translates to: CD45RA+ positively selected. This sequence originates from a man aged 30-40 years in good health. Recombination joined TRBV5-1 with TRBJ2-2, with TRBD2 matching 12 junction bases. In nucleotides, the sequence is TGCGCCAGCAGCCAGACTAGCGGGAGCCCCGGGGAGCTGTTTTTT. It codes for CASSQTSGSPGELFF.